Following are 13 T cell receptor beta chains from one sample sequenced in a study of identical twins. TCRdb reprocessed the 5' RACE reads with MiXCR, giving one entry per CDR3 protein. The sample lists 750,000 to 950,000 distinct CDR3 sequences; approximately 13% were seen once. The sample also formed part of further work on yellow fever vaccine responses in identical twins.

The sequenced sample was PBMCs. These receptors were collected from a woman aged 18-35 years in good health.

This clonotype was recorded a few times. V is TRBV5-1 and J is TRBJ2-1; 12 bases are a match to TRBD2. Germline V lookup: CDR1 SGHRS, CDR2 YFSETQ. Trimming removed 7 bases from V and 7 bases from J; junction bases left unmatched: 3. This CDR3 is built from 13 residues. CDR3 residues: CASGGTSGNEQFF. In nucleotides, the CDR3 is TGCGCCAGCGGAGGGACTAGCGGGAATGAGCAGTTCTTC.

This clonotype was seen a handful of times. This rearrangement joins TRBV29-1 to TRBJ1-2; perhaps TRBD1 as D (6 bases). This CDR3 region has 11 residues. The V end was cut by 6 bases, the J end by 4 bases, with 9 bases between. Germline V gene sequence: CDR1 SQVTM, CDR2 ANQGSEA. CDR3 sequence: CSVGQSYGYTF. The CDR3 coding sequence is TGCAGCGTCGGACAGTCCTATGGCTACACCTTC.

At least ten counts were recorded for this clonotype. The chain uses TRBV12-3 or TRBV12-4 and TRBJ2-7; 8 bases fit TRBD1. The CDR3 contains 13 residues. V lost 4 bases, J lost 6 bases, and 5 bases stayed unmatched. The CDR3 bases are TGTGCCAGCAGTTGGGACAGGATGGCCGAGCAGTACTTC. This codes for CASSWDRMAEQYF.

This clonotype appeared a few times. The chain couples TRBV24-1 to TRBJ2-3, with D maybe TRBD2 (5 bases). Trimming removed 3 bases from V and 2 bases from J, with 8 bases in between. Per the germline V gene, CDR1 is KGHDR and CDR2 is SFDVKD. The CDR3 has 14 amino acids. For the CDR3, the DNA is TGTGCCACCAGTGATCCGGACTTCACAGATACGCAGTATTTT. Protein: CATSDPDFTDTQYF.

This clonotype came up a few times. This chain uses TRBV9 with TRBJ2-5; D might be TRBD1 (5 bases). V was shortened by 1 base and J by 0 bases, with 10 bases between the two germline ends. The CDR3 length is 15 residues. CDR1 SGDLS and CDR2 YYNGEE come from the germline V gene. The CDR3 coding sequence is TGTGCCAGCAGCGTAACCCCGACAGACCAAGAGACCCAGTACTTC. Encoded protein: CASSVTPTDQETQYF. Full variable domain (remainder filled in from reference TRBV9 and TRBJ2-5): DSGVTQTPKHLITATGQRVTLRCSPRSGDLSVYWYQQSLDQGLQFLIQYYNGEERAKGNILERFSAQQFPDLHSELNLSSLELGDSALYFCASSVTPTDQETQYFGPGTRLLVL.

The sample holds a few counts of this clonotype. J is TRBJ1-2 and V is TRBV6-1, with D possibly being TRBD1 (5 bases). Per the germline V gene, CDR1 is MNHNS and CDR2 is SASEGT. CDR3 length: 15 residues. Trimming removed 6 bases at V and 2 bases at J, with 16 bases between. The CDR3 protein is CASSRRDFQNYGYTF. CDR3 in DNA: TGTGCCAGCAGCAGACGGGACTTCCAAAACTATGGCTACACCTTC.

This clonotype was counted only a few times. The gene calls are TRBV20-1 and TRBJ2-1; 10 nucleotides line up with TRBD2. CDR3 length equals 14 residues. V lost 6 bases to trimming and J lost 7 bases; unmatched junction nucleotides: 9. Germline CDR1 reads DFQATT; CDR2 reads SNEGSKA (reference sequence). Here the CDR3 DNA reads TGCAGTGCAGAGGGGCTAGCGGGAGTAAATGAGCAGTTCTTC. Its translation: CSAEGLAGVNEQFF.

V usage is TRBV29-1 and J usage is TRBJ2-7, with D possibly matching TRBD1 (5 bases). Trimming removed 4 bases at V and 3 bases at J, with 10 bases between. Germline V gene sequence: CDR1 SQVTM, CDR2 ANQGSEA. The CDR3 has 12 amino acids. The CDR3 DNA reads as TGCAGCGTTGGAGTCAGGGACTACGAGCAGTACTTC. It specifies CSVGVRDYEQYF.

The J gene is TRBJ2-3, the V gene TRBV4-1, with D possibly called TRBD1 or TRBD2 (5 bases each). Germline CDR1 reads MGHRA; CDR2 reads YSYEKL. There are 15 residues in the CDR3. The ends were cut back, 3 bases at V and 2 bases at J, with 12 bases in the middle. CDR3 nucleotide sequence: TGCGCCAGCAGCCAGAGGGGACCAAACACAGATACGCAGTATTTT. It codes for CASSQRGPNTDTQYF.

V usage is TRBV7-8 and J usage is TRBJ1-1, with 7 bases aligning to TRBD1. J lost 0 bases, V lost 5 bases, and 6 bases had no gene match. The CDR3 is made up of 15 amino acids. The germline CDR1 and CDR2 sequences are SGHVS and FQNEAQ. DNA of the CDR3: TGTGCCAGCAGCGCAAGGGACAGCATGAACACTGAAGCTTTCTTT. This codes for CASSARDSMNTEAFF.

This clonotype has at least ten counts. This sequence joins TRBV27 and TRBJ2-5; D is possibly TRBD2 (5 bases). V was pared by 6 bases and J by 4 bases, with 21 bases between. The CDR3 runs to 16 residues. Per germline, CDR1 MNHEY and CDR2 SMNVEV (reference sequence). CDR3 region: CASSSSWGRPGETQYF. CDR3 sequence (DNA): TGTGCCAGCAGCTCTAGCTGGGGAAGGCCTGGAGAGACCCAGTACTTC.

This clonotype turned up a few times. V and J are TRBV3-1 and TRBJ2-6; weak D call: TRBD2 (6 bases). The CDR3 consists of 17 residues. Per the germline V gene, CDR1 is LGHDT and CDR2 is YNNKEL (reference sequence). Trimming removed 4 bases from V and 0 bases from J, with 13 bases in between. CDR3 in amino acids: CASSLTGLLSGANVLTF. The CDR3 DNA reads TGTGCCAGCAGCCTGACGGGACTGCTCTCTGGGGCCAACGTCCTGACTTTC.

In its sample, this clonotype was seen a few times. This chain joins TRBV2 and TRBJ2-1; 11 nucleotides agree with TRBD2. This CDR3 has 14 amino acids. The germline V gene encodes CDR1 SNHLY and CDR2 FYNNEI. V was pared by 6 bases and J by 7 bases, with 5 bases of the junction left unmatched. The CDR3 region has the DNA TGTGCCAGCAGAGTACTAGCGGGAGAGAATGAGCAGTTCTTC. Translating gives CASRVLAGENEQFF.